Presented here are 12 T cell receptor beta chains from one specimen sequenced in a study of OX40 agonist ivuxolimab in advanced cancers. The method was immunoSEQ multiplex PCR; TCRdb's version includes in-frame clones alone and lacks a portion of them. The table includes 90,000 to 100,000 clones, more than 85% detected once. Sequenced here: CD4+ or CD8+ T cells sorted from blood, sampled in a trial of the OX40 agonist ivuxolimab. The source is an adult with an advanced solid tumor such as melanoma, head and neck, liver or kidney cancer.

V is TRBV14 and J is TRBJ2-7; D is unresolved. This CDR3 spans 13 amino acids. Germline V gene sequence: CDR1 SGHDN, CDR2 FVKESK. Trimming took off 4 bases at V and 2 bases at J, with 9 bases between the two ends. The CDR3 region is CASSPRGTYEQYF. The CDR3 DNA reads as TGTGCCAGCAGCCCGCGCGGAACCTACGAGCAGTACTTC.

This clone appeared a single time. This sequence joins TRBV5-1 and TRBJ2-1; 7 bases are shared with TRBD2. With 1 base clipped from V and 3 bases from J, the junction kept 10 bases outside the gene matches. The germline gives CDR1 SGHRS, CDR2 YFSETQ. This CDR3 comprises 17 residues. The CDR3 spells CASSLISSGGHYNEQFF. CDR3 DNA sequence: TGCGCCAGCAGCTTGATTTCGTCGGGAGGACACTACAATGAGCAGTTCTTC.

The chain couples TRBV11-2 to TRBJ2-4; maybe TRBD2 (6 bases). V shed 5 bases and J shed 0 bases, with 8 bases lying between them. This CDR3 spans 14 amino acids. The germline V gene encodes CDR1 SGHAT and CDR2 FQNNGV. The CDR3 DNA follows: TGTGCCAGCAGCAGAGCGGGAGCCAAAAACATTCAGTACTTC. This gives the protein CASSRAGAKNIQYF.

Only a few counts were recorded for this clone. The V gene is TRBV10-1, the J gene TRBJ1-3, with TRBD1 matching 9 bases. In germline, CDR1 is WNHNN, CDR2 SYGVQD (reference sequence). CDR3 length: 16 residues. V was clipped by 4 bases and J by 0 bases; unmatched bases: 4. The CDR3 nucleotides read TGCGCCAGCAGTGGTGGGACAGGGACCTCTGGAAACACCATATATTTT. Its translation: CASSGGTGTSGNTIYF.

The CDR3 DNA sequence: TGTGCCAGCAGCTTATCGCCAGATACGCAGTATTTT. Protein: CASSLSPDTQYF. The J gene is TRBJ2-3, the V gene TRBV7-6; D is ambiguous. V lost 2 bases to trimming and J lost 4 bases, with 4 bases between them. CDR1 is SGHVS, CDR2 FNYEAQ, per germline. The CDR3 is 12 residues long. Supplemented by reference TRBV7-6 and TRBJ2-3, the full variable domain reads GAGVSQSPRYKVTKRGQDVALRCDPISGHVSLYWYRQALGQGPEFLTYFNYEAQQDKSGLPNDRFSAERPEGSISTLTIQRTEQRDSAMYRCASSLSPDTQYFGPGTRLTVL.

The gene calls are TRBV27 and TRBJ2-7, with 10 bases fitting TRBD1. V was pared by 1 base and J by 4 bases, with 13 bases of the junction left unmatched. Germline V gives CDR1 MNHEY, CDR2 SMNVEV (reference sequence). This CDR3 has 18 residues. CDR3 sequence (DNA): TGTGCCAGCAGTTTATTCTCCGGGGACAGGGGCTTTGCATACGAGCAGTACTTC. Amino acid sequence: CASSLFSGDRGFAYEQYF.

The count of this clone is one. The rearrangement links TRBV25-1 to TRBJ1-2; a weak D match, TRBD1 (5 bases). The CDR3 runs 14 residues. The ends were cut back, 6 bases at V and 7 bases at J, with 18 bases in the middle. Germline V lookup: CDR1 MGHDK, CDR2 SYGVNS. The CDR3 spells CASSQNLAGSGYTF. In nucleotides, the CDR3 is TGTGCCAGCAGCCAAAACCTCGCAGGGTCTGGCTACACCTTC.

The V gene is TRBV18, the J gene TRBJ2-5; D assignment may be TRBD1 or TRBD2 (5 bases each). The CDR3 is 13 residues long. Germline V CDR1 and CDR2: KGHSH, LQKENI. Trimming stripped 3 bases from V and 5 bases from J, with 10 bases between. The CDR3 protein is CASSPSWGETQYF. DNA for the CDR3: TGTGCCAGCTCACCCTCTTGGGGGGAGACCCAGTACTTC.

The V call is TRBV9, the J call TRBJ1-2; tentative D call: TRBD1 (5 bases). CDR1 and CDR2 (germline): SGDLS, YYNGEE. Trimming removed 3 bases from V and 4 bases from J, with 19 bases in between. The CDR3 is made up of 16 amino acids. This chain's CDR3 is CASSENSAGLGYGYTF. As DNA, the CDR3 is TGTGCCAGCAGCGAAAACTCGGCGGGGCTAGGCTATGGCTACACCTTC.

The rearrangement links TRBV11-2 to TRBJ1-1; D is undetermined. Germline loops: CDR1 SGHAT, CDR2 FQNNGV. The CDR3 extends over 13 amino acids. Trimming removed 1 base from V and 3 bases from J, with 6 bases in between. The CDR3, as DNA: TGTGCCAGCAGCTTAGCGGGTTACACTGAAGCTTTCTTT. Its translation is CASSLAGYTEAFF.

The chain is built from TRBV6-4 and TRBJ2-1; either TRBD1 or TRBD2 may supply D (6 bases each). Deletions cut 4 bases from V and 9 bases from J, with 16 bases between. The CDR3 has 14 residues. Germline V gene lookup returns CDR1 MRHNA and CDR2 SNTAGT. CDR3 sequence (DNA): TGTGCCAGCAGTGCGGGGGCCCCGGCTGGTGAGCAGTTCTTC. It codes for CASSAGAPAGEQFF.

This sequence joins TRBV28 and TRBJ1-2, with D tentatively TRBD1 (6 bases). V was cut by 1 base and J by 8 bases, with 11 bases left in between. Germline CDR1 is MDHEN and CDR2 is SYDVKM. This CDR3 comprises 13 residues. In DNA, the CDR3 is TGTGCCAGCAGTTTATTTGAGGGGGGCGGCTACACCTTC. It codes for CASSLFEGGGYTF.